This entry lists 27 T cell receptor beta chains sequenced from one sample in a study of response to subunit inactivated influenza vaccine. TCRdb analysed the RT-PCR reads with MiXCR anew, one entry per CDR3 protein. The sample consists of 650,000 to 850,000 distinct CDR3 sequences, approximately 15% of them appearing once. This specimen was PBMCs from blood, taken 14 to 15 days before vaccination. The receptors were gathered from a man aged 45 to 65 who received an inactivated influenza vaccine.

This clonotype was recorded many times. The chain uses TRBV9 and TRBJ1-1, with no clear D. Deletions cut 4 bases from V and 0 bases from J, with 10 bases between. The germline V gene encodes CDR1 SGDLS and CDR2 YYNGEE. This CDR3 region has 14 residues. The CDR3 DNA sequence: TGTGCCAGCAGCCCTCGACTAATGAACACTGAAGCTTTCTTT. It yields the protein CASSPRLMNTEAFF.

This clonotype has just a few counts. The chain combines TRBV27 with TRBJ1-5; 9 bases are a match to TRBD1. Germline CDR1 reads MNHEY; CDR2 reads SMNVEV (reference sequence). The V gene end was trimmed by 4 bases and the J gene end by 2 bases; junction bases not matched to a gene: 3. The CDR3 contains 15 residues. CDR3 protein: CASSSQGAGNQPQHF. The CDR3 DNA follows: TGTGCCAGCAGTTCACAGGGGGCTGGCAATCAGCCCCAGCATTTT.

The chain has TRBV7-6 and TRBJ2-1; 11 positions agree with TRBD2. This CDR3 is built from 17 residues. Germline loops: CDR1 SGHVS, CDR2 FNYEAQ. Trimming at V came to 0 bases and at J to 7 bases, leaving 8 bases not matched to a gene. The CDR3 loop reads CASSLAPTSGRGNEQFF. CDR3 in DNA: TGTGCCAGCAGCTTAGCGCCCACTAGCGGGAGAGGTAATGAGCAGTTCTTC. Filled out from reference TRBV7-6 and TRBJ2-1, the complete variable domain reads GAGVSQSPRYKVTKRGQDVALRCDPISGHVSLYWYRQALGQGPEFLTYFNYEAQQDKSGLPNDRFSAERPEGSISTLTIQRTEQRDSAMYRCASSLAPTSGRGNEQFFGPGTRLTVL.

At least ten counts were recorded for this clonotype. The chain employs TRBV28 and TRBJ1-1, with no clear D. Germline V gene data show CDR1 as MDHEN and CDR2 as SYDVKM. V was pared by 5 bases and J by 3 bases, with 7 bases between. This CDR3 has 12 amino acids. The CDR3 coding sequence is TGTGCCAGCAGTACCGTGTACACTGAAGCTTTCTTT. The encoded protein is CASSTVYTEAFF.

J is TRBJ1-6 and V is TRBV7-2; 10 nucleotides align to TRBD1. V gave up 4 bases and J gave up 9 bases; unmatched junction bases: 6. CDR1 is SGHTA, CDR2 FQGNSA, per germline. The CDR3 contains 15 residues. CDR3 sequence reads: CASSYHRDRGSPLHF. The CDR3 DNA reads as TGTGCCAGCAGCTACCACCGGGACAGGGGTTCACCCCTCCACTTT. The full variable domain, completed using reference TRBV7-2 and TRBJ1-6, is GAGVSQSPSNKVTEKGKDVELRCDPISGHTALYWYRQSLGQGLEFLIYFQGNSAPDKSGLPSDRFSAERTGGSVSTLTIQRTQQEDSAVYLCASSYHRDRGSPLHFGNGTRLTVT.

The V and J genes are TRBV9 and TRBJ2-7; no definite D call. Germline V CDR1 and CDR2: SGDLS, YYNGEE. CDR3 length: 13 amino acids. Trimming cost V 4 bases and J 6 bases, with 14 bases left between them. This CDR3 reads CASSPRPGAEQYF. The CDR3, as DNA: TGTGCCAGCAGCCCCCGACCCGGTGCCGAGCAGTACTTC.

The chain uses TRBV6-2 or TRBV6-3 and TRBJ1-1, with a weak D call TRBD1 (5 bases). This CDR3 spans 14 amino acids. The germline gives CDR1 MNHEY, CDR2 SVGEGT. The ends were cut back, 4 bases at V and 0 bases at J, with 9 bases in the middle. The CDR3 DNA reads as TGTGCCAGCAGTTCCGGGGGGGTGAACACTGAAGCTTTCTTT. Translation: CASSSGGVNTEAFF.

The table lists this clonotype with a few counts. J is TRBJ2-7 and V is TRBV7-8; 13 nucleotides line up with TRBD2. The CDR3 has 18 amino acids. Per germline, CDR1 SGHVS and CDR2 FQNEAQ. Germline trimming cut 1 base from V and 3 bases from J; bases unmatched to any gene: 9. The CDR3 loop is CASSLGIGRTSGSYEQYF. CDR3 nucleotides: TGTGCCAGCAGCTTAGGAATCGGGCGGACTAGCGGGAGCTACGAGCAGTACTTC. Supplemented by reference TRBV7-8 and TRBJ2-7, the full variable domain reads GAGVSQSPRYKVAKRGQDVALRCDPISGHVSLFWYQQALGQGPEFLTYFQNEAQLDKSGLPSDRFFAERPEGSVSTLKIQRTQQEDSAVYLCASSLGIGRTSGSYEQYFGPGTRLTVT.

In its sample, this clonotype was seen a few times. The genes are TRBV29-1 and TRBJ2-6; 8 positions agree with TRBD1. CDR3 size: 14 residues. Per the germline V gene, CDR1 is SQVTM and CDR2 is ANQGSEA. J gave up 4 bases and V 5 bases, and 4 bases lay outside the gene matches. The CDR3 DNA sequence: TGCAGCGTTCTCAGGGGGCAGGGGGCCAACGTCCTGACTTTC. Its protein is CSVLRGQGANVLTF.

The V gene is TRBV7-8, the J gene TRBJ1-4, with D possibly matching TRBD1 (5 bases). Germline CDR1 SGHVS, CDR2 FQNEAQ. CDR3 length: 15 residues. Between the trimmed V and J ends, which lost 2 bases and 6 bases, there was a span of 13 bases. This chain's CDR3 is CASSLSGFGDEKLFF. The CDR3 nucleotides read TGTGCCAGCAGCTTATCAGGGTTCGGCGATGAAAAACTGTTTTTT. The full variable domain, in which reference TRBV7-8 and TRBJ1-4 provide the parts outside the CDR3, is GAGVSQSPRYKVAKRGQDVALRCDPISGHVSLFWYQQALGQGPEFLTYFQNEAQLDKSGLPSDRFFAERPEGSVSTLKIQRTQQEDSAVYLCASSLSGFGDEKLFFGSGTQLSVL.

This clonotype was picked up a small number of times. The rearrangement uses TRBV7-3 and TRBJ1-6; 9 bases map to TRBD1. The CDR3 contains 14 residues. J lost 8 bases, V lost 4 bases, and 3 bases had no gene match. The germline V gene has CDR1 SGHTA and CDR2 FQGTGA. CDR3 nucleotide sequence: TGTGCCAGCAGCTCCCGGACAGGGGATTCACCCCTCCACTTT. Its protein product is CASSSRTGDSPLHF.

The rearrangement uses TRBV29-1 and TRBJ2-7; D not resolved. Germline CDR1 SQVTM, CDR2 ANQGSEA. This CDR3 is built from 15 residues. Trimming stripped 4 bases from V and 6 bases from J, with 22 bases between. This chain's CDR3 is CSVARARTPAPEQYF. DNA of the CDR3: TGCAGCGTTGCCCGGGCGCGGACCCCGGCTCCCGAGCAGTACTTC.

The J gene is TRBJ2-4, the V gene TRBV15; D gene ambiguous. The CDR3 totals 14 residues. Trimming pared 1 base from V and 4 bases from J, leaving 8 bases between. Germline V gene lookup returns CDR1 LNHNV and CDR2 YYDKDF (reference sequence). CDR3 residues: CATSRGMGKNIQYF. The CDR3 nucleotides read TGTGCCACCAGCAGAGGGATGGGAAAAAACATTCAGTACTTC.

The chain has TRBV20-1 and TRBJ1-5; D is perhaps TRBD1 (5 bases). This CDR3 comprises 15 residues. Trimming took off 0 bases at V and 3 bases at J, with 12 bases between the two ends. Germline assignment: CDR1 DFQATT and CDR2 SNEGSKA (reference sequence). CDR3 DNA: TGCAGTGCTAGAGATCCGGGACGGAACAATCAGCCCCAGCATTTT. Translated, it gives CSARDPGRNNQPQHF.

This clonotype was seen more than once but under ten times. The J gene is TRBJ1-1, the V gene TRBV4-2, with D possibly being TRBD1 (5 bases). Trimming cost V 4 bases and J 5 bases, with 14 bases left between them. CDR3 length: 14 amino acids. Per germline, CDR1 LGHNA and CDR2 YNFKEQ. The CDR3 sequence is CASSPENWGTEAFF. In DNA, the CDR3 is TGTGCCAGCAGCCCCGAAAACTGGGGGACTGAAGCTTTCTTT.

This clonotype came up a few times. V gene TRBV7-2 combines with J gene TRBJ2-7; TRBD2 matches 11 bases. The V gene end was trimmed by 4 bases and the J gene end by 2 bases; junction bases not matched to a gene: 4. The germline CDR1 and CDR2 sequences are SGHTA and FQGNSA. The length of the CDR3 is 15 residues. CDR3 nucleotide sequence: TGTGCCAGCAGCTCCCAGGGACTAGCGGCCTACGAGCAGTACTTC. Translated, it gives CASSSQGLAAYEQYF.

This clonotype was detected a few times. V is TRBV20-1 and J is TRBJ1-1; D unclear. The ends were cut back, 3 bases at V and 9 bases at J, with 17 bases in the middle. Germline V gives CDR1 DFQATT, CDR2 SNEGSKA (reference sequence). The CDR3 has 13 amino acids. The CDR3 is CSASRGPQTKAFF. The CDR3 region has the DNA TGCAGTGCTAGTCGCGGGCCTCAAACAAAAGCTTTCTTT.

The chain couples TRBV20-1 to TRBJ2-7; D is uncertain. V was pared by 3 bases and J by 0 bases, with 9 bases between. Germline CDR1 is DFQATT and CDR2 is SNEGSKA (reference sequence). This CDR3 comprises 13 residues. The CDR3: CSARSGFSYEQYF. DNA for the CDR3: TGCAGTGCTAGGTCCGGGTTCTCCTACGAGCAGTACTTC.

The chain combines TRBV30 with TRBJ2-7; D unclear. The CDR3 totals 12 residues. V lost 0 bases and J lost 4, with 7 bases in between. The germline CDR1 and CDR2 sequences are GTSNPN and SVGIG (reference sequence). The CDR3 loop is CAWSVLGYEQYF. CDR3 in DNA: TGTGCCTGGAGTGTACTTGGGTACGAGCAGTACTTC.

This clonotype was recorded a few times. This chain joins TRBV29-1 and TRBJ2-1; 8 bases fit TRBD2. Germline CDR1 reads SQVTM; CDR2 reads ANQGSEA. Unmatched junction bases numbered 13, after V lost 5 bases and J lost 7 bases. The CDR3 is 15 amino acids. CDR3 sequence: CSVLLEPGGRNEQFF. CDR3 nucleotides: TGCAGCGTTCTACTAGAGCCGGGGGGGCGTAATGAGCAGTTCTTC.

With regard to this clonotype: Germline and junction disagree at one end, which may indicate a read error. The chain combines TRBV20-1 with TRBJ1-5; D not certain. The germline V gene has CDR1 DFQATT and CDR2 SNEGSKA (reference sequence). The CDR3 totals 15 residues. CDR3 DNA sequence: TGCTGTGCTAGCGAAGACACCCTAAGCAATCAGCCCCAGCATTTT. Translation gives CCASEDTLSNQPQHF.

This clonotype was seen a few times. The rearrangement links TRBV6-5 to TRBJ2-5, with no clear D. CDR3 size: 16 residues. Trimming left V 0 bases short and J 2 bases short, with 13 bases between. Germline CDR1 MNHEY, CDR2 SVGAGI. The CDR3 protein is CASSYSFSGPQETQYF. The CDR3 nucleotides read TGTGCCAGCAGTTACTCGTTCTCTGGACCACAAGAGACCCAGTACTTC.

The V and J genes are TRBV6-2 or TRBV6-3 and TRBJ2-1, with a possible D match to TRBD2 (6 bases). Germline loops: CDR1 MNHEY, CDR2 SVGEGT. Between the trimmed V and J ends, which lost 0 bases and 8 bases, there was a span of 14 bases. There are 15 residues in the CDR3. The CDR3 sequence is CASSYSRRRADEQFF. CDR3 bases: TGTGCCAGCAGTTACTCCCGTAGGAGGGCGGATGAGCAGTTCTTC.

This clonotype came up a few times. The chain combines TRBV9 with TRBJ2-5; 11 bases match TRBD2. The CDR3 sequence is 15 residues long. Germline CDR1 and CDR2: SGDLS and YYNGEE. Losses at the gene ends were 1 base for V and 4 bases for J; bases not matched to a gene: 3. This chain's CDR3 is CASSVLGLAGETQYF. For the CDR3, the DNA is TGTGCCAGCAGCGTATTAGGACTAGCGGGAGAGACCCAGTACTTC. Combining the CDR3 with reference TRBV9 and TRBJ2-5 gives the whole variable domain DSGVTQTPKHLITATGQRVTLRCSPRSGDLSVYWYQQSLDQGLQFLIQYYNGEERAKGNILERFSAQQFPDLHSELNLSSLELGDSALYFCASSVLGLAGETQYFGPGTRLLVL.

This clonotype has a count of ten or more. This chain uses TRBV27 with TRBJ1-1; D is unclear. This CDR3 has 14 residues. Germline V gives CDR1 MNHEY, CDR2 SMNVEV (reference sequence). Trimming removed 2 bases from V and 1 base from J, with 8 bases in between. The CDR3 spells CASSLGWGNTEAFF. CDR3 coding DNA: TGTGCCAGCAGTTTAGGATGGGGGAACACTGAAGCTTTCTTT.

This clonotype was detected a few times. The rearrangement joins TRBV29-1 to TRBJ2-7; D is unresolved. Germline CDR1 and CDR2: SQVTM and ANQGSEA. The CDR3 is 14 amino acids. Trimming took 3 bases from V and 6 from J, leaving 18 bases between them. This CDR3 reads CSVDDPGSPLEQYF. The CDR3 nucleotides are TGCAGCGTTGACGATCCAGGTTCCCCGCTCGAGCAGTACTTC.

This clonotype was detected a few times. The CDR3 sequence is CASSRGVLESNQPQHF. CDR3 nucleotides: TGTGCCAGCAGTCGAGGGGTGTTGGAAAGCAATCAGCCCCAGCATTTT. The gene calls are TRBV6-1 and TRBJ1-5; the D gene is possibly TRBD1 (5 bases). The CDR3 contains 16 residues. The germline V and J ends were trimmed by 5 bases and 1 base, with 15 bases remaining between them. The V gene's germline CDR1 is MNHNS and CDR2 SASEGT.